The entry below gives a single TCR beta chain sequence along with its context. No antigen is known for it. This CDR3 region has 13 residues. The V end was cut by 4 bases, the J end by 4 bases, with 11 bases between. Germline CDR1 and CDR2: SGHDT and YYEEEE. With a duration under 2 months, the hyperthyroidism was newly diagnosed in patients aged 18 to 65. This record comes from a study of T cells in Graves' hyperthyroidism and ophthalmopathy. Study findings and constraints: Ophthalmopathy could be told apart from stable hyperthyroidism with a 13 V-J model.

TCR beta CDR3 regions were amplified from RNA. First-round RT-PCR with HTBI primers amplified the TCR CDR3 region. TCRdb itself ran the multiplex PCR reads through MiXCR, one entry per CDR3 protein. This table has 370,000 or so distinct CDR3 sequences, roughly 13% appearing once. The sequenced sample consisted of blood. The sequence was obtained from a man aged 30 to 45 with Graves' hyperthyroidism that later progressed to Graves' ophthalmopathy. The gene calls are TRBV5-6 and TRBJ1-2; D gene ambiguous. In nucleotides, the CDR3 is TGTGCCAGCAGCGACCGAGACACCTATGGCTACACCTTC. Protein product: CASSDRDTYGYTF.